These T cell receptor beta chains were read from a single sample in a study of T cell responses to AZD1222 COVID-19 vaccine. Sequencing was performed with immunoSEQ multiplex PCR; in TCRdb, only in-frame clones are kept and a portion is missing. This table holds approximately 77,000 clones, roughly 90% found once. Sequencing was performed on peripheral blood, taken 28 days after the second AZD1222 dose. The receptors here all came from an adult who received the AZD1222 COVID-19 vaccine. Each CDR3 is given without its conserved first and last residue. Fields, in order: V gene, D gene, CDR3 length, J gene, clone size, CDR3 protein. D genes are given only for firm matches. The size field is filled for only some rows; it gives once, few, many or a size class.

>TRBV2|NA|9|TRBJ2-5|NA
ASRLTETQY
>TRBV6-1|NA|14|TRBJ2-5|NA
ASSDRSSESSETQY
>TRBV7-3|NA|12|TRBJ1-3|NA
ASSLGYSGNTIY
>TRBV7-2|TRBD1|15|TRBJ2-5|NA
ASSPSDGTVSLETQY
>TRBV6-7|NA|15|TRBJ2-7|NA
AQSPVRASVNFYEQY
>TRBV30|TRBD2|14|TRBJ2-5|NA
AWGGVQTSGQETQY
>TRBV5-1|TRBD2|15|TRBJ2-2|NA
ASSLLGSGANTGELF
>TRBV6-1|TRBD2|12|TRBJ2-7|NA
ASSPSGRAAEQY
>TRBV19|NA|14|TRBJ1-1|NA
ASSIRSGALNTEAF
>TRBV3-1/TRBV3-2|TRBD2|12|TRBJ2-7|NA
ASSQALAGDEQY
>TRBV27|NA|16|TRBJ1-4|NA
ASSLYPGATLTNEKLF
>TRBV15|TRBD2|14|TRBJ2-3|NA
ATSSQLAGGRDTQY
>TRBV2|TRBD2|10|TRBJ2-7|NA
ASGTSSYEQY
>TRBV5-1|TRBD1|14|TRBJ1-5|NA
ASSPGGTGGSQPQH
>TRBV7-9|TRBD1|13|TRBJ1-5|NA
ASSSQGVGNQPQH
>TRBV4-1|NA|13|TRBJ2-1|NA
ASSPRENAYNEQF
>TRBV10-2|NA|12|TRBJ1-2|once
ASSEYGGNDGYT
>TRBV11-2|TRBD2|11|TRBJ2-1|NA
ASSLERGDEQF
>TRBV19|NA|13|TRBJ1-5|NA
ASSFAGVSNQPQH
>TRBV2|NA|10|TRBJ1-1|NA
ASKPTGTEAF
>TRBV19|NA|13|TRBJ2-5|NA
ASTKQGEGQETQY
>TRBV9|NA|11|TRBJ2-3|NA
ASSSTPSDTQY
>TRBV4-1|NA|13|TRBJ1-6|once
ASSQVQGEDSPLH
>TRBV12-3/TRBV12-4|NA|10|TRBJ1-5|NA
ASSHNYQPQH
>TRBV7-2|NA|15|TRBJ2-6|NA
ASTPTPRASGANVLT
>TRBV7-8|TRBD2|12|TRBJ2-7|NA
ASSLVAGEHEQY
>TRBV7-8|NA|13|TRBJ2-7|NA
ASSLEASSSYEQY
>TRBV19|NA|13|TRBJ1-1|NA
ASSIDLRPNTEAF
>TRBV14|NA|11|TRBJ2-2|NA
ASSLRTVGELF
>TRBV5-1|TRBD1|12|TRBJ1-4|NA
ASSLARGREKLF
>TRBV15|NA|12|TRBJ1-4|few
ATSRGRETEKLF